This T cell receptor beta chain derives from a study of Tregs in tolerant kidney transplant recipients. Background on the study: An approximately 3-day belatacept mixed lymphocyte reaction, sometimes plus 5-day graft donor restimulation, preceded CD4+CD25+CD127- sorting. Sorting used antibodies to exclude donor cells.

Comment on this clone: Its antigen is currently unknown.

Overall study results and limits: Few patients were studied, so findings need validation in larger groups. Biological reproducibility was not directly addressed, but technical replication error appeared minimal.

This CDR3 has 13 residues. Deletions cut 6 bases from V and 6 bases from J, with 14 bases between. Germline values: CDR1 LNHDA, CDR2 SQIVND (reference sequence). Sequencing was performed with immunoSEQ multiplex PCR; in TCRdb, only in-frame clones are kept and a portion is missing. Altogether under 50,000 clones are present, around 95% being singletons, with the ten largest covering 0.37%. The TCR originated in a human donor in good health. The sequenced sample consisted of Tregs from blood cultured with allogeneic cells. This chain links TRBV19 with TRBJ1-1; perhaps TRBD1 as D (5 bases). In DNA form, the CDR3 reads TGTGCCAGTAGCACCGCGACAGACCCTGAAGCTTTCTTT. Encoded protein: CASSTATDPEAFF.